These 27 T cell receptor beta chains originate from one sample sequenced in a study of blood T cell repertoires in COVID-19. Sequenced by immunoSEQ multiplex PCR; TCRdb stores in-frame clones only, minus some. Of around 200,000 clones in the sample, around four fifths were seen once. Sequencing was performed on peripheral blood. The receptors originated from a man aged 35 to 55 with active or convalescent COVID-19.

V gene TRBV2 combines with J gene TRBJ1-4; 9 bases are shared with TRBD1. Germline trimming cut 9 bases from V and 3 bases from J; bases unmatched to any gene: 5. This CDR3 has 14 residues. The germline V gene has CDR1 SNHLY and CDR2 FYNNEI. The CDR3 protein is CASSQGAPNEKLFF. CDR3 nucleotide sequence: TGTGCCAGTTCACAGGGGGCGCCTAATGAAAAACTGTTTTTT.

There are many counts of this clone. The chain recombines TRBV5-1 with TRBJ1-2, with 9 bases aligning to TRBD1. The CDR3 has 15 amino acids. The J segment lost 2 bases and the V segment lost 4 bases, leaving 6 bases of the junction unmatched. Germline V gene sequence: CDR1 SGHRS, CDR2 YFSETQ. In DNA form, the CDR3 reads TGCGCCAGCAGCAACAGGGGGCGCGGAAACTATGGCTACACCTTC. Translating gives CASSNRGRGNYGYTF.

CDR3 nucleotides: TGTGCCAGTCGGACAGGGCAACATAGAGATACGCAGTATTTT. Translation: CASRTGQHRDTQYF. The gene calls are TRBV6-5 and TRBJ2-3; 8 bases align to TRBD1. CDR1 and CDR2 (germline): MNHEY, SVGAGI. J was trimmed by 5 bases and V by 9 bases; bases with no gene match: 10. This CDR3 spans 14 amino acids.

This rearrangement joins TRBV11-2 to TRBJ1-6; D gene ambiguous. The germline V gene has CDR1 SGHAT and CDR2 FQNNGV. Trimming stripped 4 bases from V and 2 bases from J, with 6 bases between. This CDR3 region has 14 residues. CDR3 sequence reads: CASSSQTYNSPLHF. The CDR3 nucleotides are TGTGCCAGCAGCTCACAGACCTATAATTCACCCCTCCACTTT.

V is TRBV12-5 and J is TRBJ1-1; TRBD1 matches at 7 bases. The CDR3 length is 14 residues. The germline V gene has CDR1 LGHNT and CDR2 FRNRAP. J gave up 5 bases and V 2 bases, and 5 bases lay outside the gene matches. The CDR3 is CASGLTGVRTEAFF. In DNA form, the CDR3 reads TGTGCTAGTGGTTTGACAGGGGTGAGGACTGAAGCTTTCTTT.

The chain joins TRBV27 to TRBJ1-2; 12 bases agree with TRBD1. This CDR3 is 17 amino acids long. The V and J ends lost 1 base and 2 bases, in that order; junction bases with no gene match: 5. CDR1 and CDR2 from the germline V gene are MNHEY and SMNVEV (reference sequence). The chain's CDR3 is CASSLLGQGARNYGYTF. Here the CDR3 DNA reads TGTGCCAGCAGTTTATTGGGACAGGGGGCTAGGAACTATGGCTACACCTTC.

CDR3 DNA sequence: TGTGCCAGCAGTTCGGGACAGGGGGCAGGCTATAATTCACCCCTCCACTTT. Amino acid sequence: CASSSGQGAGYNSPLHF. The chain couples TRBV27 to TRBJ1-6, with TRBD1 identical over 12 bases. Trimming at V came to 4 bases and at J to 3 bases, leaving 4 bases not matched to a gene. This CDR3 has 17 residues. Germline lookup yields CDR1 MNHEY and CDR2 SMNVEV (reference sequence).

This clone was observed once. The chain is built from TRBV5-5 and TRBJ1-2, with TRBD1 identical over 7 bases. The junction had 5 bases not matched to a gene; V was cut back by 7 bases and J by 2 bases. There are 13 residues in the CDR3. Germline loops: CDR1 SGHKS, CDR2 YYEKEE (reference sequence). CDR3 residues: CASGPQGNYGYTF. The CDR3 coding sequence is TGTGCCAGCGGCCCACAGGGGAACTATGGCTACACCTTC.

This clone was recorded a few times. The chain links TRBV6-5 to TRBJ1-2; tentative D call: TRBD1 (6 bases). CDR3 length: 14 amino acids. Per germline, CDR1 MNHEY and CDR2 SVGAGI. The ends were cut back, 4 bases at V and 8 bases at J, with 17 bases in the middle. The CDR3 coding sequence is TGTGCCAGCAGTTTACGCGGCGGGGGGCAAGGCTACACCTTC. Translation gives CASSLRGGGQGYTF.

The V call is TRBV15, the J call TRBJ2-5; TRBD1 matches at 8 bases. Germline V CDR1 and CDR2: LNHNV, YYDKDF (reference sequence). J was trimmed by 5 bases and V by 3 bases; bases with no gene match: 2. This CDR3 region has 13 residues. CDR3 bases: TGTGCCACCAGCAGGGACAGGGTGGAGACCCAGTACTTC. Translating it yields CATSRDRVETQYF.

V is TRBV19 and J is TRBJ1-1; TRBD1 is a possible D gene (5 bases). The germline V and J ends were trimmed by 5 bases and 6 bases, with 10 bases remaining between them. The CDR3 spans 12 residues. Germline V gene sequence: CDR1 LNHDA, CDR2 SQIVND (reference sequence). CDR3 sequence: CASSSGGPEAFF. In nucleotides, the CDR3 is TGTGCCAGTAGTTCGGGGGGACCTGAAGCTTTCTTT.

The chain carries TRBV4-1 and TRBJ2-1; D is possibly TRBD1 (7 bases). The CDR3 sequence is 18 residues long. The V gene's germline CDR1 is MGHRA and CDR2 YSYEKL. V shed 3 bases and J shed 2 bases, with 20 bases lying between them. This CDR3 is CASSQGTQQGNAYNEQFF. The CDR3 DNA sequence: TGCGCCAGCAGCCAGGGGACTCAACAGGGGAACGCCTACAATGAGCAGTTCTTC.

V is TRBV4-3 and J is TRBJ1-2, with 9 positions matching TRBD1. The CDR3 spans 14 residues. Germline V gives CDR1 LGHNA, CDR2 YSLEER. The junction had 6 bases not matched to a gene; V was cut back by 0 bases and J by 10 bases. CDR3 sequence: CASSQEGTGMSYTF. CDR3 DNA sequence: TGCGCCAGCAGCCAAGAAGGGACAGGGATGTCCTACACCTTC.

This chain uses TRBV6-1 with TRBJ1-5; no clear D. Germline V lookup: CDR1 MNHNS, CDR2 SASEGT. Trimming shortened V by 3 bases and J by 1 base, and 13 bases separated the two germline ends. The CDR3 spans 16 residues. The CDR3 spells CASSDNLGASNQPQHF. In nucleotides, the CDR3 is TGTGCCAGCAGTGACAATCTTGGAGCAAGCAATCAGCCCCAGCATTTT.

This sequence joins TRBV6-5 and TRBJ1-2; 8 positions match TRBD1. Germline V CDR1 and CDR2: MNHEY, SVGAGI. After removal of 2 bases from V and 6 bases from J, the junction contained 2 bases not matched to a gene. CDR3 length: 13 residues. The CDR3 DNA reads TGTGCCAGCAGTTACGAACAGGGGGATGGCTACACCTTC. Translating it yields CASSYEQGDGYTF.

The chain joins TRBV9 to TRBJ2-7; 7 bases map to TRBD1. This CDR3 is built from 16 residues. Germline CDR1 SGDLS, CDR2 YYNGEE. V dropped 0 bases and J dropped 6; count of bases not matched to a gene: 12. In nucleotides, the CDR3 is TGTGCCAGCAGCGTAGTCGGGACAGTGACCTCATCCGAGCAGTACTTC. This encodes CASSVVGTVTSSEQYF.

CDR3 amino acids: CASSLTSGSYNEQFF. The CDR3 DNA sequence: TGCGCCAGCAGCTTGACTAGCGGGAGCTACAATGAGCAGTTCTTC. This chain connects TRBV5-1 to TRBJ2-1, with TRBD2 identical over 11 bases. Germline CDR1 SGHRS, CDR2 YFSETQ. V lost 1 base to trimming and J lost 3 bases; unmatched junction nucleotides: 0. The CDR3 covers 15 residues.

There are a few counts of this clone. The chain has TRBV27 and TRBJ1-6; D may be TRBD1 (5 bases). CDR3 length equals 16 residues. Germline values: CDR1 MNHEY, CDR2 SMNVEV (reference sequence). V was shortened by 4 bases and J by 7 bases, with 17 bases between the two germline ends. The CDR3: CASSSPSGTENSPLHF. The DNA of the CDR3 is TGTGCCAGCAGTTCACCCTCCGGGACTGAGAATTCACCCCTCCACTTT.

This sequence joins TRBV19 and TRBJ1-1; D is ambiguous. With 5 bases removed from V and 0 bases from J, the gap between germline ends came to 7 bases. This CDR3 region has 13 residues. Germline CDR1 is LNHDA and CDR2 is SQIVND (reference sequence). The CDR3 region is CASSSQVNTEAFF. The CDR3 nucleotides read TGTGCCAGTAGTTCCCAGGTGAACACTGAAGCTTTCTTT.

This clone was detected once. DNA for the CDR3: TGTGCCAGCAGCGTAGGCCCCGGGGGAACAGGGGACTACAATGAGCAGTTCTTC. It encodes CASSVGPGGTGDYNEQFF. The chain combines TRBV9 with TRBJ2-1, with D possibly matching TRBD1 (7 bases). Per germline, CDR1 SGDLS and CDR2 YYNGEE. Trimming stripped 0 bases from V and 3 bases from J, with 19 bases between. This CDR3 is built from 18 residues.

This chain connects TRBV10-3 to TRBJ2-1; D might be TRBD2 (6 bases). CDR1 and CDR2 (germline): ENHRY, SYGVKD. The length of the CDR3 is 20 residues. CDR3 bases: TGTGCACTCAGTTATATCAGGCCTAGCGAAGTTTCCCTGCCCTACAATGAGCAGTTCTTC. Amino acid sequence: CALSYIRPSEVSLPYNEQFF.

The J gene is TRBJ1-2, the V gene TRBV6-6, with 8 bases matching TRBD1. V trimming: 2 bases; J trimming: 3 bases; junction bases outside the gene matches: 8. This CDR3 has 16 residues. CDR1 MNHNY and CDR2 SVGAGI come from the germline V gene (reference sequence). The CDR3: CASSYQPPDRDYGYTF. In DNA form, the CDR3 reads TGTGCCAGCAGTTACCAACCTCCGGACAGGGACTATGGCTACACCTTC.

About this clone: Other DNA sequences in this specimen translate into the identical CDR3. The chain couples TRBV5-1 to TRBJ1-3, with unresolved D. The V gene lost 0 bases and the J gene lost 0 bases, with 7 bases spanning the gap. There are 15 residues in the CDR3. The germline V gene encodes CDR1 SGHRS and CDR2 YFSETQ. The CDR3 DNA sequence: TGCGCCAGCAGCTTGGACACAGTCTCTGGAAACACCATATATTTT. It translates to CASSLDTVSGNTIYF. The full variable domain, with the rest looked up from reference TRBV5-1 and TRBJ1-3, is KAGVTQTPRYLIKTRGQQVTLSCSPISGHRSVSWYQQTPGQGLQFLFEYFSETQRNKGNFPGRFSGRQFSNSRSEMNVSTLELGDSALYLCASSLDTVSGNTIYFGEGSWLTVV.

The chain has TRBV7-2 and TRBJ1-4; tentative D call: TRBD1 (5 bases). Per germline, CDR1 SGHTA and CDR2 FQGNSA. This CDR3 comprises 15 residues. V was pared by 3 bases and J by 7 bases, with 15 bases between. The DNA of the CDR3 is TGTGCCAGCAGCTTCGGGAGGGGTGGGCGTGAAAAACTGTTTTTT. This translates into CASSFGRGGREKLFF.

The CDR3 here is CASSFSGELFF. The CDR3 DNA is TGTGCCAGCAGCTTCAGCGGGGAGCTGTTTTTT. This chain links TRBV5-6 with TRBJ2-2; D call uncertain. Germline CDR1 and CDR2: SGHDT and YYEEEE. Trimming shortened V by 2 bases and J by 7 bases, and 3 bases separated the two germline ends. CDR3 length: 11 residues.

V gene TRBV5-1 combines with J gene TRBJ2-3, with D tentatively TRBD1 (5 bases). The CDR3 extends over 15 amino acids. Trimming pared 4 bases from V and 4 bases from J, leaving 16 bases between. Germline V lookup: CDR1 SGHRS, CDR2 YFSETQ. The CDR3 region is CASSGRGKGPDTQYF. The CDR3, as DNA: TGCGCCAGCAGCGGTCGCGGTAAGGGGCCAGATACGCAGTATTTT.

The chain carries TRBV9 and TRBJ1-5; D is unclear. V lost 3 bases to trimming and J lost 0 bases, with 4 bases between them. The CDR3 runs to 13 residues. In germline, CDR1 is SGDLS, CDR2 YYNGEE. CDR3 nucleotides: TGTGCCAGCAGCGGAGATAGCAATCAGCCCCAGCATTTT. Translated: CASSGDSNQPQHF.